This is a list of T cell receptor beta chains from one sample in a study of glioma-infiltrating T cells. TCRdb re-called the multiplex PCR reads with MiXCR, one entry per CDR3 protein. The sample holds some 99,000 distinct CDR3 sequences, around 25% seen once. Sample: glioma tissue, nonneoplastic brain tissue, or PBMCs (not recorded which). The receptor set was obtained from a human donor with low-grade glioma or glioblastoma, undergoing nonglioma brain surgery, or in good health (not recorded which). Each CDR3 is given with its conserved first and last residue. Each record gives: clone size, V gene, D gene, CDR3 length, J gene, CDR3 DNA, CDR3 protein. The D gene is left open where the match is weak. Size tells how often a clone was seen (once, few, many) or the class of an expanded clone, and some rows leave it out.

.	TRBV7-2	TRBD2	17	TRBJ2-3	TGTGCCAGCAGCTCCCCTTGGGCTAGCGGGAGTAGAGATACGCAGTATTTT	CASSSPWASGSRDTQYF
.	TRBV6-1	.	12	TRBJ2-1	TGTGCCAGCAGGGCGGTACTAAATGGGCAGCTCTTC	CASRAVLNGQLF
.	TRBV5-4	TRBD1	15	TRBJ2-5	TGTGCCAGCAATTCGGGGCAGGGGGTCGGGGAGACCCAGTACTTC	CASNSGQGVGETQYF
many	TRBV20-1	.	13	TRBJ2-7	TGCAGTGCTTCGCAGGGGAACTCCTACGAGCAGTACTTC	CSASQGNSYEQYF
few	TRBV12-3/TRBV12-4	.	14	TRBJ2-3	TGTGCCAGCAGTTTTCAGGGGAGCACAGATACGCAGTATTTT	CASSFQGSTDTQYF
many	TRBV18	TRBD1	14	TRBJ1-1	TGTGCCAGCTCACCCGGACAGGCGAACACTGAAGCTTTCTTT	CASSPGQANTEAFF
many	TRBV7-2	TRBD2	17	TRBJ2-2	TGTGCCAGCAGCCCCACCCTTGTAGCGGGAAGAGCCGGGGAGCTGTTTTTT	CASSPTLVAGRAGELFF
.	TRBV30	.	13	TRBJ1-1	TGTGCCTGGAGTGACGGGGGCTGGGCTGAAGCTTTCTTT	CAWSDGGWAEAFF
few	TRBV11-2	.	15	TRBJ2-1	TGTGCCAGCAGCCGAACTAGGTCGGCCTACAATGAGCAGTTCTTC	CASSRTRSAYNEQFF
many	TRBV7-2	.	15	TRBJ2-3	TGTGCCAGCAGCTTAGCGGGAGGACCCACAGATACGCAGTATTTT	CASSLAGGPTDTQYF
.	TRBV20-1	TRBD1	13	TRBJ2-1	TGCAGTGCTAGAGACTACAGGGGGCATGAGCAGTTCTTC	CSARDYRGHEQFF
many	TRBV6-1	TRBD1	20	TRBJ1-1	TGTGCCAGCAGTAACCTTCAGGGGGCCGCCTCTCCTTTGATGAACACTGAAGCTTTCTTT	CASSNLQGAASPLMNTEAFF
.	TRBV28	.	14	TRBJ1-5	TGTGCCAGTCTCTTGGGGGCTAGCAATCAGCCCCAGCATTTT	CASLLGASNQPQHF
many	TRBV6-2/TRBV6-3	.	13	TRBJ2-1	TGTGCCAGCAAGGAGGTGGCCTACAATGAGCAGTTCTTC	CASKEVAYNEQFF
many	TRBV28	.	16	TRBJ1-1	TGTGCCAGCAGTTTCCTAGGCGTAGCGGAAAACACTGAAGCTTTCTTT	CASSFLGVAENTEAFF
many	TRBV6-1	TRBD1	15	TRBJ2-7	TGTGCCAGCAGTTATTACCTCACAGGGGCCGGCGAGCAGTACTTC	CASSYYLTGAGEQYF
.	TRBV5-1	.	13	TRBJ1-1	TGCGCCAGCAGCCCCTTGGACGGGGCTAGGGCTTTCTTT	CASSPLDGARAFF
.	TRBV20-1	.	14	TRBJ2-5	TGCAGCGGAATTGGGAGGGGGCATGGGGAGATCCAGTACTTC	CSGIGRGHGEIQYF
.	TRBV20-1	.	13	TRBJ2-5	TGCAGTGCTCCGGTGGCGGGGGCGAAGACCCAGTACTTC	CSAPVAGAKTQYF
.	TRBV10-3	.	13	TRBJ1-1	TGTGCCATCAGTGAGTCAGCCCCCCCTGAAGCTTTCTTT	CAISESAPPEAFF
few	TRBV19	.	14	TRBJ2-7	TGTGCCAGTAGAACCGGGACGAGCTCCTACGAGCAGTACTTC	CASRTGTSSYEQYF
many	TRBV7-2	.	16	TRBJ1-5	TGTGCCAGCAGCTTAGTCAATTCTTATAGCAATCAGCCCCAGCATTTT	CASSLVNSYSNQPQHF
many	TRBV3-1	.	15	TRBJ2-5	TGTGCCAGCAGCCAAGCCGGGACTTATCAAGAGACCCAGTACTTC	CASSQAGTYQETQYF
many	TRBV5-1	.	15	TRBJ2-7	TGCGCCAGCAGCTTCGAGAGGGCAGATCGCTACGAGCAGTACTTC	CASSFERADRYEQYF
.	TRBV20-1	.	13	TRBJ2-1	TGCAGTGCCCCCGGGGGCCAGTTTAATGAGCAGTTCTTC	CSAPGGQFNEQFF
many	TRBV6-2/TRBV6-3	.	13	TRBJ2-3	TGTGCCAGCAGTAGCGTTCCCCCAGATACGCAGTATTTT	CASSSVPPDTQYF